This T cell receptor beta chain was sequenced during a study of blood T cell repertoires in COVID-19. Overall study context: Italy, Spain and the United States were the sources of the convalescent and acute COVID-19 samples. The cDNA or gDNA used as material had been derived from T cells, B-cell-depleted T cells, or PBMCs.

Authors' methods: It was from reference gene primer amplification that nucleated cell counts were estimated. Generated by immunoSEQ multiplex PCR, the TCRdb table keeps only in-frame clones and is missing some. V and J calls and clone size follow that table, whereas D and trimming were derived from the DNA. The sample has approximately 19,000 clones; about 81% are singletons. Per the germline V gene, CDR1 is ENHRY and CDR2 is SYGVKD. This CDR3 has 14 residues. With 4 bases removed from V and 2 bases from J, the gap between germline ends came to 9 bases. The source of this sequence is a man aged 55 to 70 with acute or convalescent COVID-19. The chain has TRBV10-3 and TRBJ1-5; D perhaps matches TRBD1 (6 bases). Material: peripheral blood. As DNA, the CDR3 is TGTGCCATCAGTGTATCAGGGGGCAATCAGCCCCAGCATTTT. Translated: CAISVSGGNQPQHF.